This T cell receptor beta chain came from a study of T cell repertoires in cytomegalovirus infection. About the research overall: It can be stated that public TCR beta signatures indicated CMV infection as well as a matching HLA type.

This CDR3 is 15 amino acids long. The germline V gene has CDR1 SGHTA and CDR2 FQGNSA. Trimming at V came to 6 bases and at J to 4 bases, leaving 8 bases not matched to a gene. This clonotype came up many times. The antigen is not known. Findings of the study overall: Dominating the ex vivo response were HLA-C-restricted CMV-specific TCR beta clonotypes.

TCRdb itself ran the reads through MiXCR, one entry per CDR3 protein. The top ten hold 3.5% to 4.5% of the sample, which has under 350,000 distinct CDR3 sequences, roughly 9.5% seen once. This clonotype was obtained from a human donor in good health (CMV status not recorded). Some clones in this sample may be carry-over from other donors' samples. The material sequenced was PBMCs. The chain carries TRBV7-2 and TRBJ2-1; TRBD2 matches 8 bases. Here the CDR3 DNA reads TGTGCCAGCAGTTCCACGGGGGGGCTTTACAATGAGCAGTTCTTC. Its protein product is CASSSTGGLYNEQFF.